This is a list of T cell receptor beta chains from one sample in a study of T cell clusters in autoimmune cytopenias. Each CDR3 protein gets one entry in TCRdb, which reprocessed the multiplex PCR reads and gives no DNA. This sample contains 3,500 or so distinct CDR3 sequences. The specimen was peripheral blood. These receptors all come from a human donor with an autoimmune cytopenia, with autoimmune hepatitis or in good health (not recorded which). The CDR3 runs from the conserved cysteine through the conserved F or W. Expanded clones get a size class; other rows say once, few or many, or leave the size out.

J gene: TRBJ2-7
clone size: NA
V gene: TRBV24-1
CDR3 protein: CATRLSYEQYF

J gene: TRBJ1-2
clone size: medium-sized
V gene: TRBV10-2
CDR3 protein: CASSESAGANYGYTF

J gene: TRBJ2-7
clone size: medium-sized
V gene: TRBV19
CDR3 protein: CASSKRPGQEVPYEQYF

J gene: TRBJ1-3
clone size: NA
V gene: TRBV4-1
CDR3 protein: CASSQATGNSGNTIYF

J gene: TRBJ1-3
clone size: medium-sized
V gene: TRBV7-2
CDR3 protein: CASSPILITGTVSSGNTIYF

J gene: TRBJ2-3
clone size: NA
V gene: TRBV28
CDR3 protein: CASSVLAGERGADTQYF

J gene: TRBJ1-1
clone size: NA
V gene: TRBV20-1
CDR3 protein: CSARDLLAGNPEAFF

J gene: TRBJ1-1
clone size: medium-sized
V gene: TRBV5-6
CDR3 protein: CASSSSWTEAFF

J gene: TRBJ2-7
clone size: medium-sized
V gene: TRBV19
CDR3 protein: CASSTIASGRPYEQYF

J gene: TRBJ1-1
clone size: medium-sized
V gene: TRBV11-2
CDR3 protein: CASSLERNTEAFF

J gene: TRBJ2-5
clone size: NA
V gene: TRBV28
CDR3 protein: CASSFGAGNQETQYF

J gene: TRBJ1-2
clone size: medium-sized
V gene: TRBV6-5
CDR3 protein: CASRRDRGYGYTF

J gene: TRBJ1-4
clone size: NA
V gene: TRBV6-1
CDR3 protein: CASNGGAGGEKLFF

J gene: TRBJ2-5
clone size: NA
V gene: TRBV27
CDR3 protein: CASSHTRDGSSQYF

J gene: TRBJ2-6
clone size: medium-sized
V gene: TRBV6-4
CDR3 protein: CASSLGSSGANVLTF

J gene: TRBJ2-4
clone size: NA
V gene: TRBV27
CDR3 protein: CASSPTSEDIQYF

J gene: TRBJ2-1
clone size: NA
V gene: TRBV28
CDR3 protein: CASSLWQGKYNEQFF

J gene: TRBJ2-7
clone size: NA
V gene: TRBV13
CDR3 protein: CASSAPGLASYEQYF